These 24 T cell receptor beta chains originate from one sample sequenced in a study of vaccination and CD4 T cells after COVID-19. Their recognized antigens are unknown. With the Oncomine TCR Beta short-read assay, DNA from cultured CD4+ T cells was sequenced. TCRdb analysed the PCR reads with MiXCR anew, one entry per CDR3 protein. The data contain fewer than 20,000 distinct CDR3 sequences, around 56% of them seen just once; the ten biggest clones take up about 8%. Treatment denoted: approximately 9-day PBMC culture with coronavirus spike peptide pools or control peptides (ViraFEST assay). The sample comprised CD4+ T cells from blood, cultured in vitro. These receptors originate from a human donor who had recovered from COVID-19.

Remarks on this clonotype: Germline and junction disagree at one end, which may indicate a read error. CDR3 protein: CASSQTGQRDQPQHF. The CDR3 nucleotides are TGTGCCAGCAGCCAAACCGGACAGAGAGATCAGCCCCAACATTTT. J is TRBJ1-5 and V is TRBV4-2; possible D gene TRBD1, 6 bases. This CDR3 is 15 amino acids long. Per germline, CDR1 LGHNA and CDR2 YNFKEQ.

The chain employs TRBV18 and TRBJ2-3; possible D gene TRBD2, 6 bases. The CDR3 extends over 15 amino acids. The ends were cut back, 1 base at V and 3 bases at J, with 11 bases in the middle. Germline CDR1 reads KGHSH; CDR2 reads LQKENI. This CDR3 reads CASSPRGMGTDTQYF. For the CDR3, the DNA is TGTGCCAGCTCACCACGCGGGATGGGGACAGATACGCAGTATTTT.

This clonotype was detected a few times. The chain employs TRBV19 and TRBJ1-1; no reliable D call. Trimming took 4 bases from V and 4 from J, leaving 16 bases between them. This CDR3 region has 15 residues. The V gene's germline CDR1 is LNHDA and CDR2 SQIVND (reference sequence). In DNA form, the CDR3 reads TGTGCCAGTAGTAGCTTCCCAAGGGAGGGCACTGAAGCTTTCTTT. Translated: CASSSFPREGTEAFF.

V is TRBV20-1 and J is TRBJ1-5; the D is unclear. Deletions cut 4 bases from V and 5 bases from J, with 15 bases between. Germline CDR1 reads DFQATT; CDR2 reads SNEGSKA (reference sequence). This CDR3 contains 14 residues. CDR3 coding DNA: TGCAGTGCTATAAGCGGAACCTCCGATCAGCCCCAGCATTTT. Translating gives CSAISGTSDQPQHF.

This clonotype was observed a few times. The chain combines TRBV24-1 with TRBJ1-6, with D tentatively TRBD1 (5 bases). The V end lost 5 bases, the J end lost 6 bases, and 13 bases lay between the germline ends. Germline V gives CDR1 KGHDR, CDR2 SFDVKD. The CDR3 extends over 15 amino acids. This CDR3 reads CATSGLRDPNSPLHF. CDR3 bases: TGTGCCACCAGTGGCCTCAGGGACCCTAATTCACCCCTCCACTTT.

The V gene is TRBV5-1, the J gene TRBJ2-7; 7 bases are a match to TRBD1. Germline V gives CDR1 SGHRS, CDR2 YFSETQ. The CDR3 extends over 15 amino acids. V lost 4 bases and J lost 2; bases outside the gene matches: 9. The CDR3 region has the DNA TGCGCCAGCAGCACAGGACAGGTCACCACCTACGAGCAGTACTTC. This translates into CASSTGQVTTYEQYF.

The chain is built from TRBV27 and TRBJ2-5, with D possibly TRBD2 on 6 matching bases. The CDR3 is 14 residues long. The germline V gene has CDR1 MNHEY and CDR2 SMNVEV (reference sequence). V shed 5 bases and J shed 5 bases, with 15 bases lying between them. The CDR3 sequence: CASSLRNGGETQYF. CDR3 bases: TGTGCCAGCAGTCTACGGAATGGGGGGGAGACCCAGTACTTC.

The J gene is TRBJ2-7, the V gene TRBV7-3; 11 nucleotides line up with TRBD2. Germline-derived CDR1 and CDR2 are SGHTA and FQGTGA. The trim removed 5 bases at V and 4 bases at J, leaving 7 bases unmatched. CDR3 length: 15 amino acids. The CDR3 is CASSPTSGSLYEQYF. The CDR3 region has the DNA TGTGCCAGCAGCCCCACTAGCGGGAGTCTTTACGAGCAGTACTTC.

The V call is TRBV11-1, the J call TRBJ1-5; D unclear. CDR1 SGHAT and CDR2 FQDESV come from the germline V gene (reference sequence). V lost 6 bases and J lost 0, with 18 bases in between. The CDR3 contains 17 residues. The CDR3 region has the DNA TGTGCCAGCAGACACCCCCCGGGTAGGGATAGCAATCAGCCCCAGCATTTT. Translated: CASRHPPGRDSNQPQHF. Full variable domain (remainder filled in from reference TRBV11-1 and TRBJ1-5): EAEVAQSPRYKITEKSQAVAFWCDPISGHATLYWYRQILGQGPELLVQFQDESVVDDSQLPKDRFSAERLKGVDSTLKIQPAELGDSAMYLCASRHPPGRDSNQPQHFGDGTRLSIL.

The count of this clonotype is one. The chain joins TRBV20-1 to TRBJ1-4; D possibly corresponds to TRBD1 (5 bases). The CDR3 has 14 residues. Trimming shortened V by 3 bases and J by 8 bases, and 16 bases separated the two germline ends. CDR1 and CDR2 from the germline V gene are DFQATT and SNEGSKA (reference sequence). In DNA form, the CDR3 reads TGCAGTGCTAGTTCGGCAGGGAGAAGGGAAAAACTGTTTTTT. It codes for CSASSAGRREKLFF.

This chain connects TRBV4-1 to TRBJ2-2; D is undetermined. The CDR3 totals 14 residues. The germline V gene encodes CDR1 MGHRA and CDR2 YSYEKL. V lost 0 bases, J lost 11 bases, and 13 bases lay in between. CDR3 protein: CASSQDQGRRELFF. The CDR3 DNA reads TGCGCCAGCAGCCAAGACCAAGGACGTCGTGAGCTGTTTTTT.

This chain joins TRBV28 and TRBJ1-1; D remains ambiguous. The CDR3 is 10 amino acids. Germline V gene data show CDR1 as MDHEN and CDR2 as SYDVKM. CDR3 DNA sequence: TGTGTTTGTGGGAACACTGAAGCTTTCTTT. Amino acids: CVCGNTEAFF. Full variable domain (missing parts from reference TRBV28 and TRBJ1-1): DVKVTQSSRYLVKRTGEKVFLECVQDMDHENMFWYRQDPGLGLRLIYFSYDVKMKEKGDIPEGYSVSREKKERFSLILESASTNQTSMYLCVCGNTEAFFGQGTRLTVV.

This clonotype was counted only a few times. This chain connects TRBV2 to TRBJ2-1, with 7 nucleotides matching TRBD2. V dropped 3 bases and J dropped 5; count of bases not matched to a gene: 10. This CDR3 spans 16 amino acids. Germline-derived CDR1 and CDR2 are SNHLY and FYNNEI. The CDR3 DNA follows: TGTGCCAGCAGTGAGGGACGCGGGAGTTTCCACAATGAGCAGTTCTTC. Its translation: CASSEGRGSFHNEQFF.

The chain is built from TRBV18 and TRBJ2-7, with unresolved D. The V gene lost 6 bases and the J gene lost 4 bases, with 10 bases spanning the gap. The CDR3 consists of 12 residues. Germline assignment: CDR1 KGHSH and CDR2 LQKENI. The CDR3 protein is CASSDTVYEQYF. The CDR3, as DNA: TGTGCCAGCTCCGATACAGTTTACGAGCAGTACTTC.

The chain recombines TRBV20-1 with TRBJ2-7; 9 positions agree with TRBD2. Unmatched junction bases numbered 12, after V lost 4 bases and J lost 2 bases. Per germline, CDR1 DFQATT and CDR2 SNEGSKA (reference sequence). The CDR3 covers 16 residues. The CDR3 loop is CSATIAGDTIAYEQYF. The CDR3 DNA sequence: TGCAGTGCTACTATAGCGGGAGATACCATTGCCTACGAGCAGTACTTC.

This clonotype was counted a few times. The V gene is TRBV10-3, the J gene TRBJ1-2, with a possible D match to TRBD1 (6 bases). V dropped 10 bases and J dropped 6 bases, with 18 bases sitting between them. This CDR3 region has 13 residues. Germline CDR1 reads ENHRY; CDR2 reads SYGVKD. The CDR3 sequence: CATQGFSMDGYTF. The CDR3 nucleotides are TGTGCCACCCAGGGGTTTTCGATGGATGGCTACACCTTC.

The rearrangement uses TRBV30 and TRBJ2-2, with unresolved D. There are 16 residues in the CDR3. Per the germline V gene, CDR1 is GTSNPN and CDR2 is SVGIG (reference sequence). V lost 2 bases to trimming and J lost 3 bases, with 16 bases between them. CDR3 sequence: CAWSLRLRPYTGELFF. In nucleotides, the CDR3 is TGTGCCTGGAGTCTAAGGCTTAGGCCTTACACCGGGGAGCTGTTTTTT.

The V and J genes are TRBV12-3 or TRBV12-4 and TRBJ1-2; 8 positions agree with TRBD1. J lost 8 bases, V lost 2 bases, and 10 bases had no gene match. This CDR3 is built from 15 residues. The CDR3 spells CASSLTGQGAVGYTF. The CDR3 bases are TGTGCCAGCAGTTTAACAGGCCAGGGGGCAGTCGGCTACACCTTC.

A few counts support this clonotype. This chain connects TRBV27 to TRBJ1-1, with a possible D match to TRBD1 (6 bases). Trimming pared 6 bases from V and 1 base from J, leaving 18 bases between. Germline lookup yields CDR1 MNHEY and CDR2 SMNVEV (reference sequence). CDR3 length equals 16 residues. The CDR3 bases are TGTGCCAGCAGACCTGGGACACTAGGACCGAACACTGAAGCTTTCTTT. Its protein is CASRPGTLGPNTEAFF.

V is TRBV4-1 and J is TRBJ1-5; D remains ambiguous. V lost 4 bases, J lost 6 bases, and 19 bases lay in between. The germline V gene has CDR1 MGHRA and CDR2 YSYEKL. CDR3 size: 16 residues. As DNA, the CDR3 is TGCGCCAGCAGCCCGTTTCCGGGAATATCAGGTCAGCCCCAGCATTTT. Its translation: CASSPFPGISGQPQHF.

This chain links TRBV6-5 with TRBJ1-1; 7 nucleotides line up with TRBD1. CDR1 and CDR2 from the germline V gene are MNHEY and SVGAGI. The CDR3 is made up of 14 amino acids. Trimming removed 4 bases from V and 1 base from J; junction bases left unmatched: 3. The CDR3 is CASSSGTENTEAFF. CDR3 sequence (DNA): TGTGCCAGCAGTTCCGGGACAGAGAACACTGAAGCTTTCTTT.

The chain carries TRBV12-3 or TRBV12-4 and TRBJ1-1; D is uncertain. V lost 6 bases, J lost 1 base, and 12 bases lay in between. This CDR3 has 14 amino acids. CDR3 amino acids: CASSPRSGNTEAFF. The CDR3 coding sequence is TGTGCCAGCAGCCCCCGGTCGGGGAACACTGAAGCTTTCTTT.

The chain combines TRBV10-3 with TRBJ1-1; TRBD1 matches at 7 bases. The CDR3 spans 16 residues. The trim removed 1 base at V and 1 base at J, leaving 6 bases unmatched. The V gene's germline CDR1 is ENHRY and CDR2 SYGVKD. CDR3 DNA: TGTGCCATCAGTGAGTACCCCACAGGGGAGAACACTGAAGCTTTCTTT. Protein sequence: CAISEYPTGENTEAFF.

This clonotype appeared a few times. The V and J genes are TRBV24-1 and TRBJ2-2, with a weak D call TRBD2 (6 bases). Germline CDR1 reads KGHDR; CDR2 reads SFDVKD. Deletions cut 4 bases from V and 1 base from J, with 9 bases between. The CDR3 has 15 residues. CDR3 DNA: TGTGCCACCAGTGAGCGGGGCCGGAACACCGGGGAGCTGTTTTTT. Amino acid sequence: CATSERGRNTGELFF.